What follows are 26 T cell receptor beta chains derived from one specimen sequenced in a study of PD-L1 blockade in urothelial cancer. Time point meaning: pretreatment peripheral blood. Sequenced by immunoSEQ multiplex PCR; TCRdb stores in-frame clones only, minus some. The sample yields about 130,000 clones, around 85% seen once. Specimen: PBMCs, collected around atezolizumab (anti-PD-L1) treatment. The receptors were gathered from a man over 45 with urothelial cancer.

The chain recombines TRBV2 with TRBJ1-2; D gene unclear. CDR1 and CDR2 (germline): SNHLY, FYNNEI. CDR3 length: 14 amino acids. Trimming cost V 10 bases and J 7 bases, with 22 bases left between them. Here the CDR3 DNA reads TGTGCCACCGGGTCCGGGTCTCTAGGAGGTGGCTACACCTTC. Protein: CATGSGSLGGGYTF.

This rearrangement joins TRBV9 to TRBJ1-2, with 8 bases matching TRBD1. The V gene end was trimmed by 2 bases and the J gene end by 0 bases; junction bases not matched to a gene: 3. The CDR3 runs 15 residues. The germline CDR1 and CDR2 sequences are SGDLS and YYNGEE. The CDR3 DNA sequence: TGTGCCAGCAGCGTGGGGACAGGAACTAACTATGGCTACACCTTC. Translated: CASSVGTGTNYGYTF.

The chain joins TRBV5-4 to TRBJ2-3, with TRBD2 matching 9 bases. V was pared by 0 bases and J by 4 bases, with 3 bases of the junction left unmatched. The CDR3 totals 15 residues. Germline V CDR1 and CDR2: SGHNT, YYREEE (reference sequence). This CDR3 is CASSLGGRDSDTQYF. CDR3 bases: TGTGCCAGCAGCTTGGGCGGGAGGGACTCAGATACGCAGTATTTT.

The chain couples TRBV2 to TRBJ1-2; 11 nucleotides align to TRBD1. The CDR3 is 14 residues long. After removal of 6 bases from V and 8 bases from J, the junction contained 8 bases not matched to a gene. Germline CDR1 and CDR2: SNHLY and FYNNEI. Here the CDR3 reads CASSSGTGGRGYTF. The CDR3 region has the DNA TGTGCCAGCAGCTCCGGGACAGGGGGACGGGGCTACACCTTC.

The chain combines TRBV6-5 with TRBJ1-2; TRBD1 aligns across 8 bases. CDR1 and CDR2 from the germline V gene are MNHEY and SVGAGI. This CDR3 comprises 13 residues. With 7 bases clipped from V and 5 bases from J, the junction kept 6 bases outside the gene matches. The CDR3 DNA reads TGTGCCAGCACCACCGGGACAGGATATGGCTACACCTTC. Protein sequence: CASTTGTGYGYTF.

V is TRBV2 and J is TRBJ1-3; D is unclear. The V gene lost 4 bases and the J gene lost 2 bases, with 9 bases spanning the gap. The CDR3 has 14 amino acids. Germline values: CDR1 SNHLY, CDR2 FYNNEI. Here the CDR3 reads CASSGPLAGNTIYF. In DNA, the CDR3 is TGTGCCAGCAGTGGCCCACTCGCTGGAAACACCATATATTTT.

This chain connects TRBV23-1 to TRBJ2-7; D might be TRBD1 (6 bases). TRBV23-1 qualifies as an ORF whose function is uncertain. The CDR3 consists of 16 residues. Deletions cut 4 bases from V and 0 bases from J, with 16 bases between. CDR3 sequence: CASSPQGQRSSYEQYF. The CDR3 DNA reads TGCGCCAGCAGTCCACAAGGACAGAGAAGCTCCTACGAGCAGTACTTC.

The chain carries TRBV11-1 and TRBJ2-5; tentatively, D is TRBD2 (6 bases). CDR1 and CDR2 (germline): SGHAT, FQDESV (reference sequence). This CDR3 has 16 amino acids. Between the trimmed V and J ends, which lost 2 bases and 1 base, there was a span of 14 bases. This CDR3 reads CASSLLAGPTQETQYF. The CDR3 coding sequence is TGTGCCAGCAGCTTACTTGCGGGACCAACCCAAGAGACCCAGTACTTC.

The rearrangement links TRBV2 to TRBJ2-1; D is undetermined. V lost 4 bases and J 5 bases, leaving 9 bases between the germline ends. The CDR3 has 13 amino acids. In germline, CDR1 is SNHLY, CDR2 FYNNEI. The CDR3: CASSVLRDNEQFF. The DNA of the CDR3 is TGTGCCAGCAGTGTGCTCCGGGACAATGAGCAGTTCTTC.

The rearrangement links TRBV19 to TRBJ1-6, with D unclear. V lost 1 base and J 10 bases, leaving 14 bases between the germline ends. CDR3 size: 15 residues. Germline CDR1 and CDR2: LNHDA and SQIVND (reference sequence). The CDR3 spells CASSIATEVRSPLHF. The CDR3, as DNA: TGTGCCAGTAGTATAGCAACCGAGGTTCGGTCACCCCTCCACTTT.

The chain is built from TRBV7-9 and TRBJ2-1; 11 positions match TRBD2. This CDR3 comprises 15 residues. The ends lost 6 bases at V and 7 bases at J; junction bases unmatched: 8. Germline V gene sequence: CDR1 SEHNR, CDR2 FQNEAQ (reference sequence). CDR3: CASRTLAGVENEQFF. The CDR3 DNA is TGTGCCAGCAGGACACTAGCGGGAGTCGAAAATGAGCAGTTCTTC.

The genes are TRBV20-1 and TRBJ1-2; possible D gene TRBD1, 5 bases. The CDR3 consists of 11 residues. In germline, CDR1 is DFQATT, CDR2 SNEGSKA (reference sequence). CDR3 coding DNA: TGCATCCTTACAGACAGTTATGGCTACACCTTC. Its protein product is CILTDSYGYTF.

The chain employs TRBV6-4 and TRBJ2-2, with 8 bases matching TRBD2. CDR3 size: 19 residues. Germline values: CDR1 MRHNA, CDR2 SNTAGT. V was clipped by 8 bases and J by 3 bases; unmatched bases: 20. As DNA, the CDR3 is TGTGCCAGCTCCGACCGACCGGGACTAGTTGGGATTGACACCGGGGAGCTGTTTTTT. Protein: CASSDRPGLVGIDTGELFF.

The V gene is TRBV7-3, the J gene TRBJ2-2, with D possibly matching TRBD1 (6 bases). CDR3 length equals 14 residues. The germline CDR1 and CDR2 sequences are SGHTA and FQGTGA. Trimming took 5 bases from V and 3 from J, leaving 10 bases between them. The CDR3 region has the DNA TGTGCCAGCAGCACCCAGGGGTACACCGGGGAGCTGTTTTTT. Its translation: CASSTQGYTGELFF.

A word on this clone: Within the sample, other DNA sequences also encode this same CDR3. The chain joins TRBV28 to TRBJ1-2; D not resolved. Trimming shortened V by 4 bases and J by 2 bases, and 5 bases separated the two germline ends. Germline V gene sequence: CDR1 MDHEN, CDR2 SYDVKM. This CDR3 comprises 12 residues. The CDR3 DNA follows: TGTGCCAGCAGTTCTTCCAACTATGGCTACACCTTC. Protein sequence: CASSSSNYGYTF.

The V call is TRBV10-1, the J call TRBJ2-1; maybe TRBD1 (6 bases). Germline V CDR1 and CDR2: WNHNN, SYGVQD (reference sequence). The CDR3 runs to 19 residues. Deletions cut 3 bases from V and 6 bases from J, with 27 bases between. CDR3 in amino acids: CASSDRGNDGRLMRNEQFF. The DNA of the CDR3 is TGCGCCAGCAGTGACAGGGGAAACGACGGGCGGTTAATGCGCAATGAGCAGTTCTTC.

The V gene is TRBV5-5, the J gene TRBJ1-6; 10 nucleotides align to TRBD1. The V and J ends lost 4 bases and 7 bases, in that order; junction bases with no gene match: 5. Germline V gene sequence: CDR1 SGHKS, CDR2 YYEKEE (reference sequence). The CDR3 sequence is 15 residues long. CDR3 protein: CASSRGTGENSPLHF. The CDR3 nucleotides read TGTGCCAGCAGCCGCGGGACAGGGGAAAATTCACCCCTCCACTTT.

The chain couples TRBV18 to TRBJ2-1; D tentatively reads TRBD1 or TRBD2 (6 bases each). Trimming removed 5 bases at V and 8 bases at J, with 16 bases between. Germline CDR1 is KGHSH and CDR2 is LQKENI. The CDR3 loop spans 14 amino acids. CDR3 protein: CASSSRGLVDEQFF. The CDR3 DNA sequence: TGTGCCAGCTCATCACGGGGGCTAGTGGATGAGCAGTTCTTC.

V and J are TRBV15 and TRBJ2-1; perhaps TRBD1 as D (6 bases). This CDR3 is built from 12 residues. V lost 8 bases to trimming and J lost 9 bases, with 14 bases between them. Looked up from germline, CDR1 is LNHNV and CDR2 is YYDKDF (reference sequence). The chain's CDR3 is CATGGLGGEQFF. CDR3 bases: TGTGCCACCGGGGGCTTAGGAGGTGAGCAGTTCTTC.

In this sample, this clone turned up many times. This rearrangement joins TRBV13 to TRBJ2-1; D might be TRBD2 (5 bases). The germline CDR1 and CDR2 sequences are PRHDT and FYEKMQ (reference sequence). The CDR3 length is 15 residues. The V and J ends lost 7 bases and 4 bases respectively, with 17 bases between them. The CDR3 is CASKGVLSAYNEQFF. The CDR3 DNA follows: TGTGCCAGCAAGGGAGTCCTATCGGCGTACAATGAGCAGTTCTTC.

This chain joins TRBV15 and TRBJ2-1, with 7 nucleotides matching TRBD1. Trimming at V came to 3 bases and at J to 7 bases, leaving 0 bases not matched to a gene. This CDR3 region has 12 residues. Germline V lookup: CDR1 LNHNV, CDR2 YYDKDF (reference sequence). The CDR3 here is CATSSRGNEQFF. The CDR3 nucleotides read TGTGCCACCAGCAGCAGGGGGAATGAGCAGTTCTTC.

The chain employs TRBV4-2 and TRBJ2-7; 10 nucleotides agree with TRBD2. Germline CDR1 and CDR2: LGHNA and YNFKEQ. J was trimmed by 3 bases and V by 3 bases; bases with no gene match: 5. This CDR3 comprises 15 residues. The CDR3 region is CASSHASGSNYEQYF. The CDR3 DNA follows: TGTGCCAGCAGCCACGCTAGCGGGAGTAACTACGAGCAGTACTTC.

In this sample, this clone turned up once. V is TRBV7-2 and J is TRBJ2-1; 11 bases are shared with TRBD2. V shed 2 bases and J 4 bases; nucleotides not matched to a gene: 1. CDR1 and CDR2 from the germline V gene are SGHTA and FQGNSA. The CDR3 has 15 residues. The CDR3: CASSLTSGGYNEQFF. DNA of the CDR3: TGTGCCAGCAGCTTAACTAGCGGGGGATACAATGAGCAGTTCTTC.

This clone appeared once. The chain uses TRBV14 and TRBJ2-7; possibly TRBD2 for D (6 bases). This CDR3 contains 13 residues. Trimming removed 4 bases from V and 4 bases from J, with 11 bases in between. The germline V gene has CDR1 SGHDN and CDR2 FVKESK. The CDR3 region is CASSLAGPYEQYF. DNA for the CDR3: TGTGCCAGCAGCCTCGCGGGGCCTTACGAGCAGTACTTC.

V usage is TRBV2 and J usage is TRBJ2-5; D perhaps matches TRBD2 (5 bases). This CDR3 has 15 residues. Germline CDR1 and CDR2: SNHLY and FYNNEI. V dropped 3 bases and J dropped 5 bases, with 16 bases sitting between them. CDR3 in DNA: TGTGCCAGCAGTGATCCGGGGAGTGCACGGGAGACCCAGTACTTC. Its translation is CASSDPGSARETQYF.

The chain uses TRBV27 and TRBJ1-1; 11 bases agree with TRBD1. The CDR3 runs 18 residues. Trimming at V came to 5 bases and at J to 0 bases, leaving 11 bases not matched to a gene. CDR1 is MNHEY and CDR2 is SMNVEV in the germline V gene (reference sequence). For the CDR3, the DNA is TGTGCCAGCAGTCGGACAGGGGGCTCCTTGATTATGAACACTGAAGCTTTCTTT. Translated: CASSRTGGSLIMNTEAFF.